This TCR beta chain came from a study of blood T cell repertoires in COVID-19. For the study at large: Nucleic acid was either cDNA or gDNA, and it came from T cells, B-cell-depleted T cells, or PBMCs.

Clones were read by immunoSEQ multiplex PCR, and TCRdb kept only the in-frame ones, dropping some. Altogether about 360,000 clones are present, approximately 86% being singletons, with the ten largest covering just over 7%. V was pared by 6 bases and J by 5 bases, with 4 bases of the junction left unmatched. Germline CDR1 SNHLY, CDR2 FYNNEI. CDR3 size: 13 residues. J is TRBJ1-1 and V is TRBV2; 9 bases line up with TRBD1. The source is a woman aged 55-69 years with COVID-19, enrolled during active disease. Sequences were obtained from peripheral blood. The CDR3 nucleotides are TGTGCCAGCAGAAGGACAGGGGTGACTGAAGCTTTCTTT. Amino acids: CASRRTGVTEAFF.